One sample yielded the 19 T cell receptor beta chains listed below, sequenced in a study of CD8 T cells in Susac syndrome. Random hexamers were used to reverse transcribe an amount of about 0.45 to 1 ug RNA. TCRdb analysed the immunoSEQ multiplex PCR reads with MiXCR anew, one entry per CDR3 protein. The sample lists a few hundred thousand distinct CDR3 sequences, roughly 90% occurring once. The sequencing input was CD8+ T cells from PBMCs. These receptors came from a human donor with multiple sclerosis.

The chain couples TRBV2 to TRBJ2-7, with D unclear. The CDR3 extends over 11 amino acids. Trimming shortened V by 6 bases and J by 9 bases, and 12 bases separated the two germline ends. Germline V gene lookup returns CDR1 SNHLY and CDR2 FYNNEI. The CDR3 DNA is TGTGCCAGCAGAACAGAAGCTGGGCAGTACTTC. Its protein product is CASRTEAGQYF. Combining the CDR3 with reference TRBV2 and TRBJ2-7 gives the whole variable domain EPEVTQTPSHQVTQMGQEVILRCVPISNHLYFYWYRQILGQKVEFLVSFYNNEISEKSEIFDDQFSVERPDGSNFTLKIRSTKLEDSAMYFCASRTEAGQYFGPGTRLTVT.

The chain has TRBV10-3 and TRBJ2-1; D not resolved. This CDR3 has 11 amino acids. Trimming stripped 3 bases from V and 8 bases from J, with 5 bases between. Germline V gene lookup returns CDR1 ENHRY and CDR2 SYGVKD. CDR3: CAISEKDEQFF. In DNA, the CDR3 is TGTGCCATCAGTGAAAAGGATGAGCAGTTCTTC.

The V call is TRBV2, the J call TRBJ2-7; D gene uncertain. Deletions cut 1 base from V and 4 bases from J, with 8 bases between. The length of the CDR3 is 13 residues. CDR1 SNHLY and CDR2 FYNNEI come from the germline V gene. The CDR3 region has the DNA TGTGCCAGCAGTGAAGGCAGACATTACGAGCAGTACTTC. This translates into CASSEGRHYEQYF.

V is TRBV29-1 and J is TRBJ2-3, with D perhaps matching TRBD1 (6 bases). The CDR3 contains 13 residues. V lost 7 bases and J lost 2, with 13 bases in between. The germline CDR1 and CDR2 sequences are SQVTM and ANQGSEA. CDR3 sequence (DNA): TGCAGCGCCGAGGGGGAAAACACAGATACGCAGTATTTT. It specifies CSAEGENTDTQYF.

The J gene is TRBJ1-4, the V gene TRBV14; D is uncertain. V was shortened by 1 base and J by 6 bases, with 12 bases between the two germline ends. CDR3 length: 15 amino acids. The germline V gene has CDR1 SGHDN and CDR2 FVKESK. The DNA for the CDR3 is TGTGCCAGCAGCCAAGTGAACAGTTTCTATGAAAAACTGTTTTTT. Protein: CASSQVNSFYEKLFF.

The chain is built from TRBV9 and TRBJ1-6, with TRBD1 matching 7 bases. Losses at the gene ends were 3 bases for V and 5 bases for J; bases not matched to a gene: 5. The CDR3 length is 15 residues. The V gene's germline CDR1 is SGDLS and CDR2 YYNGEE. CDR3 coding DNA: TGTGCCAGCAGCGCTTGGGACAGCGATAATTCACCCCTCCACTTT. It codes for CASSAWDSDNSPLHF.

The V call is TRBV12-3 or TRBV12-4, the J call TRBJ1-3, with unresolved D. CDR3 size: 15 residues. Trimming took 7 bases from V and 3 from J, leaving 16 bases between them. CDR3 protein: CASISSLLRGNTIYF. CDR3 nucleotides: TGTGCCAGCATCTCCAGTCTCCTCCGTGGAAACACCATATATTTT.

The CDR3 sequence is CASSVAGGPVYEQYF. CDR3 nucleotides: TGTGCCAGTAGTGTAGCGGGAGGGCCAGTCTACGAGCAGTACTTC. V usage is TRBV19 and J usage is TRBJ2-7; 11 positions match TRBD2. This CDR3 spans 15 amino acids. Germline assignment: CDR1 LNHDA and CDR2 SQIVND (reference sequence). J gave up 3 bases and V 5 bases, and 6 bases lay outside the gene matches.

The rearrangement links TRBV12-3 or TRBV12-4 to TRBJ1-6, with 7 bases lining up with TRBD1. The CDR3 covers 14 residues. With V trimmed by 6 bases and J by 7 bases, 6 bases remained unmatched. The CDR3 spells CASSSGTANSPLHF. As DNA, the CDR3 is TGTGCCAGCAGCAGCGGGACAGCCAATTCACCCCTCCACTTT.

This chain joins TRBV7-9 and TRBJ2-5; 8 bases map to TRBD2. The CDR3 consists of 14 residues. V was clipped by 2 bases and J by 5 bases; unmatched bases: 4. Per germline, CDR1 SEHNR and CDR2 FQNEAQ (reference sequence). CDR3 sequence: CASSLLAGYETQYF. CDR3 bases: TGTGCCAGCAGCTTATTAGCGGGATACGAGACCCAGTACTTC.

This sequence joins TRBV24-1 and TRBJ2-2, with a possible D match to TRBD2 (6 bases). The CDR3 is 18 amino acids. V was shortened by 3 bases and J by 4 bases, with 20 bases between the two germline ends. Germline V CDR1 and CDR2: KGHDR, SFDVKD. The CDR3 DNA reads as TGTGCCACCAGTGATAGGGACTCGCGCACCGGCTCCACCGGGGAGCTGTTTTTT. Its protein is CATSDRDSRTGSTGELFF.

The chain recombines TRBV30 with TRBJ1-2; no definite D call. V was pared by 5 bases and J by 2 bases, with 9 bases between. The CDR3 sequence is 12 residues long. The germline CDR1 and CDR2 sequences are GTSNPN and SVGIG (reference sequence). CDR3 bases: TGTGCCTGGGTTATCGAAAACTATGGCTACACCTTC. Translating gives CAWVIENYGYTF.

V gene TRBV20-1 combines with J gene TRBJ2-3; TRBD2 matches at 7 bases. Germline CDR1 reads DFQATT; CDR2 reads SNEGSKA (reference sequence). V dropped 0 bases and J dropped 3; count of bases not matched to a gene: 12. This CDR3 region has 17 residues. In DNA form, the CDR3 reads TGCAGTGCTAGAGATATCCGCGGGAGTTGGATAACAGATACGCAGTATTTT. Protein sequence: CSARDIRGSWITDTQYF.

The genes are TRBV29-1 and TRBJ2-1; 10 nucleotides match TRBD2. The CDR3 extends over 14 amino acids. V dropped 3 bases and J dropped 10; count of bases not matched to a gene: 9. The V gene's germline CDR1 is SQVTM and CDR2 ANQGSEA. The DNA for the CDR3 is TGCAGCGTTGATTCAGCGGGGGGGATACGGGAGCAGTTCTTC. This encodes CSVDSAGGIREQFF.

For the CDR3, the DNA is TGTGCCAGCAGCGTAGCGGGGGGCCATGAAGCTTTCTTT. Translating it yields CASSVAGGHEAFF. V and J are TRBV9 and TRBJ1-1; D is perhaps TRBD1 (6 bases). The germline gives CDR1 SGDLS, CDR2 YYNGEE. The CDR3 is 13 amino acids. Trimming shortened V by 0 bases and J by 7 bases, and 10 bases separated the two germline ends.

The chain has TRBV13 and TRBJ2-7; the D is unclear. There are 14 residues in the CDR3. The V gene lost 2 bases and the J gene lost 2 bases, with 10 bases spanning the gap. The germline V gene encodes CDR1 PRHDT and CDR2 FYEKMQ (reference sequence). DNA for the CDR3: TGTGCCAGCAGCTTAAAGTCATACCCCTACGAGCAGTACTTC. Its translation: CASSLKSYPYEQYF.

The chain uses TRBV27 and TRBJ1-4; no clear D. V was pared by 3 bases and J by 11 bases, with 13 bases between. CDR1 MNHEY and CDR2 SMNVEV come from the germline V gene (reference sequence). The CDR3 length is 13 residues. The CDR3 loop is CASSFASPGKLFF. The CDR3 region has the DNA TGTGCCAGCAGTTTTGCCTCCCCGGGGAAACTGTTTTTT.

This chain connects TRBV7-2 to TRBJ2-1, with 10 bases that match TRBD2. CDR3 length: 16 residues. CDR1 and CDR2 from the germline V gene are SGHTA and FQGNSA. V shed 5 bases and J 6 bases; nucleotides not matched to a gene: 10. The CDR3 reads CASSKKGLAIPNEQFF. CDR3 in DNA: TGTGCCAGCAGCAAAAAGGGACTAGCGATCCCCAATGAGCAGTTCTTC.

The chain couples TRBV10-3 to TRBJ1-5, with D perhaps TRBD1 (5 bases). CDR3 size: 13 residues. Germline assignment: CDR1 ENHRY and CDR2 SYGVKD. With 8 bases removed from V and 5 bases from J, the gap between germline ends came to 13 bases. The CDR3 DNA is TGTGCCATCCAATCCGACAGTTATCAGCCCCAGCATTTT. The encoded protein is CAIQSDSYQPQHF.